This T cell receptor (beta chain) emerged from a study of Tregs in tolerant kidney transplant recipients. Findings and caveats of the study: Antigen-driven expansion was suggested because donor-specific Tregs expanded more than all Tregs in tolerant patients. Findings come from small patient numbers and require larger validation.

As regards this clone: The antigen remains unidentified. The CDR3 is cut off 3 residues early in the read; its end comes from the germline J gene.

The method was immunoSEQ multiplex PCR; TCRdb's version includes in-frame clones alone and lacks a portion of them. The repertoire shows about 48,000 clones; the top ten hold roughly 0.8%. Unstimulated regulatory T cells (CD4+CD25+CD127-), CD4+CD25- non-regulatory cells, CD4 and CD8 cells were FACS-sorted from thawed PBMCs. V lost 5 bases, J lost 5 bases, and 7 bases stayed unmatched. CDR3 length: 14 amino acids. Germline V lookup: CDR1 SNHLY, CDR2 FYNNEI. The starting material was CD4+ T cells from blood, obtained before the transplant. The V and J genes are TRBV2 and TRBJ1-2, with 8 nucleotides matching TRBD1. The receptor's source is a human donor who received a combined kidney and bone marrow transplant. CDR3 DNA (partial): TGTGCCAGCAGTCCCGACAGGGGAGAGTATGGC. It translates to CASSPDRGEYG. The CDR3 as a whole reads CASSPDRGEYGYTF.